The 17 T cell receptor beta chains below come from one sample, sequenced in a study of T cell responses to AZD1222 COVID-19 vaccine. This table comes from immunoSEQ multiplex PCR, and its TCRdb copy is limited to in-frame clones, with some not included. The top ten clones hold roughly 1.6% of a sample with 95,000 to 130,000 clones, 92% of them seen once. The sequencing used peripheral blood, collected 28 days after the second AZD1222 dose. All receptors derive from an adult who received the AZD1222 COVID-19 vaccine.

This clone appeared once. This chain connects TRBV6-5 to TRBJ1-1; TRBD1 is a possible D gene (5 bases). CDR3 length equals 13 residues. V gave up 11 bases and J gave up 0 bases, with 13 bases separating them. The germline V gene encodes CDR1 MNHEY and CDR2 SVGAGI. The CDR3 region has the DNA TGTGCCCACAGCGGGGCCCTGAACACTGAAGCTTTCTTT. This sequence encodes CAHSGALNTEAFF.

The chain combines TRBV7-6 with TRBJ2-1, with TRBD2 matching 8 bases. This CDR3 is built from 19 residues. Germline assignment: CDR1 SGHVS and CDR2 FNYEAQ. Trimming at V came to 2 bases and at J to 2 bases, leaving 14 bases not matched to a gene. The CDR3, as DNA: TGTGCCAGCAGCTTAAAAGGGTTAACGGGAGGGCAGGCCTACAATGAGCAGTTCTTC. Protein sequence: CASSLKGLTGGQAYNEQFF.

The rearrangement joins TRBV12-3 or TRBV12-4 to TRBJ1-4; possibly TRBD1 for D (5 bases). V lost 3 bases, J lost 8 bases, and 10 bases lay in between. The length of the CDR3 is 13 residues. The CDR3 DNA sequence: TGTGCCAGCAGTTTGGGGGTTGGGGAAAAACTGTTTTTT. This gives the protein CASSLGVGEKLFF.

The V call is TRBV21-1, the J call TRBJ1-2; the D call of TRBD1 is as the table states it, not checked on the DNA. TRBV21-1 is shown as a pseudogene. The CDR3 totals 12 residues. The CDR3: CASSAYRGGYTF. The CDR3 bases are TGTGCCAGCAGCGCTTACAGGGGTGGCTACACCTTC.

V gene TRBV25-1 combines with J gene TRBJ1-5; 7 bases map to TRBD1. Germline V gene sequence: CDR1 MGHDK, CDR2 SYGVNS. This CDR3 is built from 14 residues. J was trimmed by 4 bases and V by 4 bases; bases with no gene match: 4. CDR3: CASSGQGGNQPQHF. The CDR3 DNA sequence: TGTGCCAGCAGTGGTCAGGGGGGGAATCAGCCCCAGCATTTT.

The genes are TRBV6-1 and TRBJ2-7, with 7 bases aligning to TRBD1. Trimming took 3 bases from V and 3 from J; bases not matched to a gene: 8. The CDR3 has 15 residues. Germline V gene lookup returns CDR1 MNHNS and CDR2 SASEGT. CDR3 loop: CASSDHEGTVYEQYF. CDR3 nucleotides: TGTGCCAGCAGTGACCACGAGGGGACAGTCTACGAGCAGTACTTC.

This chain connects TRBV7-8 to TRBJ2-5, with TRBD1 as a possible D gene (7 bases). The CDR3 has 17 amino acids. The germline V gene has CDR1 SGHVS and CDR2 FQNEAQ. V lost 6 bases to trimming and J lost 5 bases, with 25 bases between them. CDR3 bases: TGTGCCAGCAGTGTGGGGGCAGGGGGGCAGCATCGGGAGACCCAGTACTTC. Translating gives CASSVGAGGQHRETQYF.

V and J are TRBV12-3 or TRBV12-4 and TRBJ1-2; tentatively, D is TRBD1 (5 bases). With 3 bases removed from V and 6 bases from J, the gap between germline ends came to 11 bases. This CDR3 spans 13 amino acids. The CDR3 region is CASSFGGGDGYTF. CDR3 in DNA: TGTGCCAGCAGTTTTGGGGGTGGGGATGGCTACACCTTC.

This clone was seen just once. The V gene is TRBV10-2, the J gene TRBJ1-3, with 8 nucleotides matching TRBD1. V trimming: 8 bases; J trimming: 6 bases; junction bases outside the gene matches: 6. Germline lookup yields CDR1 WSHSY and CDR2 SAAADI. This CDR3 is built from 13 residues. In nucleotides, the CDR3 is TGCGCCAGCCAAGACAGGGGCGTAAACACCATATATTTT. Translated: CASQDRGVNTIYF.

V is TRBV28 and J is TRBJ2-2, with TRBD1 matching 7 bases. The CDR3 covers 17 residues. Trimming took 6 bases from V and 3 from J; bases not matched to a gene: 13. Germline values: CDR1 MDHEN, CDR2 SYDVKM. This CDR3 is CASSRLSGTDYTGELFF. The CDR3 DNA reads TGTGCCAGCAGCCGCTTATCCGGGACAGATTACACCGGGGAGCTGTTTTTT.

V and J are TRBV19 and TRBJ1-6; 7 bases are shared with TRBD1. Trimming removed 5 bases from V and 14 bases from J; junction bases left unmatched: 15. The germline V gene has CDR1 LNHDA and CDR2 SQIVND (reference sequence). The CDR3 runs 15 residues. CDR3 sequence (DNA): TGTGCCAGTAGTCCGGAGGGACAGTATGGTTCGTCCCTCCACTTT. Translated, it gives CASSPEGQYGSSLHF.

The chain is built from TRBV27 and TRBJ1-6, with D unclear. V was clipped by 6 bases and J by 2 bases, with 2 bases between them. The CDR3 consists of 12 residues. CDR1 is MNHEY and CDR2 is SMNVEV in the germline V gene (reference sequence). The CDR3 region is CASRAYNSPLHF. CDR3 bases: TGTGCCAGCAGGGCCTATAATTCACCCCTCCACTTT.

V usage is TRBV6-4 and J usage is TRBJ2-1; 8 bases map to TRBD2. Germline V lookup: CDR1 MRHNA, CDR2 SNTAGT. J gave up 9 bases and V 3 bases, and 13 bases lay outside the gene matches. This CDR3 has 16 amino acids. In DNA, the CDR3 is TGTGCCAGCAGTGAGGCCGGGGGACTAGGGGGATTTGAGCAGTTCTTC. It is translated as CASSEAGGLGGFEQFF.

CDR3 protein: CASTLWGEETQYF. Here the CDR3 DNA reads TGTGCCAGCACCCTATGGGGCGAAGAGACCCAGTACTTC. V gene TRBV6-5 combines with J gene TRBJ2-5, with D perhaps matching TRBD1 (5 bases). The CDR3 loop spans 13 amino acids. With 7 bases removed from V and 3 bases from J, the gap between germline ends came to 12 bases. Germline V lookup: CDR1 MNHEY, CDR2 SVGAGI.

The rearrangement uses TRBV28 and TRBJ2-7, with D maybe TRBD1 (6 bases). Per germline, CDR1 MDHEN and CDR2 SYDVKM. This CDR3 is built from 15 residues. V was trimmed by 5 bases and J by 0 bases, leaving 14 bases between them. The CDR3 is CASSQGSTSSYEQYF. CDR3 nucleotide sequence: TGTGCCAGCAGTCAGGGGAGCACGAGCTCCTACGAGCAGTACTTC.

This chain uses TRBV5-1 with TRBJ1-2; TRBD1 might be the D (5 bases). CDR3 size: 14 residues. Germline V lookup: CDR1 SGHRS, CDR2 YFSETQ. Trimming removed 0 bases at V and 5 bases at J, with 11 bases between. In DNA, the CDR3 is TGCGCCAGCAGCTTGGAAGGGGAGGAGTATGGCTACACCTTC. Amino acid sequence: CASSLEGEEYGYTF.

The V and J genes are TRBV28 and TRBJ1-1; 9 bases fit TRBD1. J gave up 8 bases and V 6 bases, and 16 bases lay outside the gene matches. This CDR3 has 16 residues. Germline CDR1 MDHEN, CDR2 SYDVKM. The CDR3 protein is CASSPAVGTGILEAFF. CDR3 coding DNA: TGTGCCAGCAGCCCGGCGGTCGGGACAGGGATTCTCGAAGCTTTCTTT.